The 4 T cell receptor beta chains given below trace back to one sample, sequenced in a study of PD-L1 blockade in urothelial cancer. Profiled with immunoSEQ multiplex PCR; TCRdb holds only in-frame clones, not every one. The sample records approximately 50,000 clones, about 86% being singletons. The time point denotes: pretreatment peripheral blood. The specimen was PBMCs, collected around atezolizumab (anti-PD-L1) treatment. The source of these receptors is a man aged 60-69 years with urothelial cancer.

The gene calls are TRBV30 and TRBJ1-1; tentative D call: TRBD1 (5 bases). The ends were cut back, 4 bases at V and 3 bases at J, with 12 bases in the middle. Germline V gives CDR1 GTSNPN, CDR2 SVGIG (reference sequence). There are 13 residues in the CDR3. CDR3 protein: CAWNKGAYTEAFF. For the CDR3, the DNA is TGTGCCTGGAACAAAGGGGCTTACACTGAAGCTTTCTTT.

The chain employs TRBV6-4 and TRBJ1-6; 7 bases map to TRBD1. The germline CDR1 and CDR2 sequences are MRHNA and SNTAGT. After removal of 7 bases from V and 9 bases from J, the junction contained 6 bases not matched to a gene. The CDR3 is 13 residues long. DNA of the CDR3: TGTGCCAGCACCCAGGGGGGTAGTTCACCCCTCCACTTT. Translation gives CASTQGGSSPLHF.

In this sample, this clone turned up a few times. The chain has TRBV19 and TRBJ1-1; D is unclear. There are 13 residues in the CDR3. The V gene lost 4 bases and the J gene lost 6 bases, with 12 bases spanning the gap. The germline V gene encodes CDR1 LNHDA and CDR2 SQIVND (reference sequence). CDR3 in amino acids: CASSSQRGPEAFF. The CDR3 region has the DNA TGTGCCAGTAGTAGTCAGAGAGGCCCTGAAGCTTTCTTT.

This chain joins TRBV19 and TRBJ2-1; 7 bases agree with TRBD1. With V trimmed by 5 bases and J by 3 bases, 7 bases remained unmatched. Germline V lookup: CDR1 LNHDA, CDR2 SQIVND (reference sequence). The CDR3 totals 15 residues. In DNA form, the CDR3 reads TGTGCCAGTAGTCCAAGACAGGGCCTCTACAATGAGCAGTTCTTC. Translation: CASSPRQGLYNEQFF.